Sequencing of this TCR beta chain was carried out in a study of CD4+ T cells in melanoma. General study findings and limits: A reported correlation linked neoantigen-specific CD4+ T cells to CD8+, macrophage and B cell function. In melanoma, neoantigen-specific CD4+ T cells reportedly differed in differentiation state.

This clone was seen a handful of times. As yet, its antigen is unknown. Germline CDR1 reads SGHRS; CDR2 reads YFSETQ. The CDR3 consists of 12 residues. The V end lost 1 base, the J end lost 4 bases, and 5 bases lay between the germline ends. Generated by immunoSEQ multiplex PCR, the TCRdb table keeps only in-frame clones and is missing some. The sample includes about 50,000 clones, approximately 92% of them seen just once. The sequence was collected from a human donor with melanoma. The material sequenced was peripheral blood. The rearrangement uses TRBV5-1 and TRBJ1-1; D uncertain. Here the CDR3 reads CASSLLGTEAFF. The CDR3 DNA sequence: TGCGCCAGCAGCTTGTTGGGCACTGAAGCTTTCTTT.